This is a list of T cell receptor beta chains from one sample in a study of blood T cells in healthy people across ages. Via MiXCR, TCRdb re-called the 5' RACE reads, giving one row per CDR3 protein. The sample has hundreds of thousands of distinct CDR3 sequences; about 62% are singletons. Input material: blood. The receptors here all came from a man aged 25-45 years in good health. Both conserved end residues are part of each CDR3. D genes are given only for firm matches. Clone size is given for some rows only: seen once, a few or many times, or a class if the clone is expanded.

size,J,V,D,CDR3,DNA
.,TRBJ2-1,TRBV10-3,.,CAISGHSDRPHYNEQFF,TGTGCCATCAGTGGTCACTCAGACAGACCCCACTACAATGAGCAGTTCTTC
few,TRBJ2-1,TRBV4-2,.,CASSQLLISEQFF,TGTGCCAGCAGCCAATTGCTCATTAGTGAGCAGTTCTTC
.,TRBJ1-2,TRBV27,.,CASSLSEAYGYTF,TGTGCCAGCAGTTTATCAGAGGCCTATGGCTACACCTTC
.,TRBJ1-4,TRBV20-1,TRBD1,CSARRDRGVGEELFF,TGCAGTGCTCGCCGGGACAGGGGAGTAGGTGAAGAACTGTTTTTT
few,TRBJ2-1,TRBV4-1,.,CASSQEGRMSYNEQFF,TGCGCCAGCAGCCAAGAAGGCAGAATGAGCTACAATGAGCAGTTCTTC
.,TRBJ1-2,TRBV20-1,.,CSARYGGSYGYTF,TGCAGTGCTAGATATGGGGGAAGCTATGGCTACACCTTC
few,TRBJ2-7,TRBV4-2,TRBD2,CASSQNSGGNYNEQYF,TGTGCCAGCAGCCAGAATAGCGGGGGTAATTACAATGAGCAGTACTTC
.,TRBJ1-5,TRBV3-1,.,CASSQTRNQPQHF,TGTGCCAGCAGCCAAACGAGGAATCAGCCCCAGCATTTT
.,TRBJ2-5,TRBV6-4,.,CASSDSDRGNEQYF,TGTGCCAGCAGTGACTCGGACCGTGGAAATGAGCAGTACTTC
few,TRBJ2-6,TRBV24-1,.,CATSDPSLGETGANVLTF,TGTGCCACCAGTGATCCTAGTCTCGGGGAGACTGGGGCCAACGTCCTGACTTTC
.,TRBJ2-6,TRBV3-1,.,CASSQDGTGANVLTF,TGTGCCAGCAGCCAAGATGGAACTGGGGCCAACGTCCTGACTTTC
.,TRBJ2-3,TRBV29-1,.,CSVKELVLTDTQYF,TGCAGCGTTAAGGAGCTCGTTCTCACAGATACGCAGTATTTT
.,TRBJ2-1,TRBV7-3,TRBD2,CASSREAGADNEQFF,TGTGCCAGCAGCAGAGAAGCGGGAGCAGACAATGAGCAGTTCTTC
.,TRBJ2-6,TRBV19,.,CASSMGLSSGANVLTF,TGTGCCAGTAGTATGGGACTGAGCTCTGGGGCCAACGTCCTGACTTTC
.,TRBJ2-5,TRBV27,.,CASSLRRTQETQYF,TGTGCCAGCAGTCTTAGACGGACCCAAGAGACCCAGTACTTC
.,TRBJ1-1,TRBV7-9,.,CASSFPARNTEAFF,TGTGCCAGCAGCTTCCCAGCTCGGAACACTGAAGCTTTCTTT
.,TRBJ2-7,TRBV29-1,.,CSARDLHYEQYF,TGCAGCGCAAGGGACCTACACTACGAGCAGTACTTC
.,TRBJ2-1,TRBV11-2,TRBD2,CASSLGVSGRAYLSSYNEQFF,TGTGCCAGCAGCTTAGGTGTTAGCGGGAGGGCCTACTTAAGCTCCTACAATGAGCAGTTCTTC
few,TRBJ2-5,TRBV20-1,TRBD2,CSATLAGRQETQYF,TGCAGTGCTACCCTAGCGGGGAGACAAGAGACCCAGTACTTC
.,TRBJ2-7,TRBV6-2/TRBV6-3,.,CASGQAIDEQYF,TGTGCCAGCGGGCAAGCGATTGATGAGCAGTACTTC
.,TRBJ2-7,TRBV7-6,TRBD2,CASSAVASGRHEQYF,TGTGCCAGCAGCGCCGTGGCTAGCGGGAGGCACGAGCAGTACTTC
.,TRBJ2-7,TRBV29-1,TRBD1,CSVNSGTGFRDEQYF,TGCAGCGTAAACTCCGGGACAGGGTTCCGGGATGAGCAGTACTTC
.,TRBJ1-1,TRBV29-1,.,CSVAVNTEAFF,TGCAGCGTTGCAGTTAACACTGAAGCTTTCTTT
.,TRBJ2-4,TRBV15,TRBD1,CATSMRRQGSREQYF,TGTGCCACCAGCATGCGGAGACAGGGGTCACGGGAGCAGTACTTC
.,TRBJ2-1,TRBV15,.,CATSRELAGDEQFF,TGTGCCACCAGCAGAGAGCTCGCAGGGGATGAGCAGTTCTTC
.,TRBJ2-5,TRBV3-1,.,CASRGTLKPETQYF,TGTGCCAGCAGGGGGACACTAAAGCCAGAGACCCAGTACTTC